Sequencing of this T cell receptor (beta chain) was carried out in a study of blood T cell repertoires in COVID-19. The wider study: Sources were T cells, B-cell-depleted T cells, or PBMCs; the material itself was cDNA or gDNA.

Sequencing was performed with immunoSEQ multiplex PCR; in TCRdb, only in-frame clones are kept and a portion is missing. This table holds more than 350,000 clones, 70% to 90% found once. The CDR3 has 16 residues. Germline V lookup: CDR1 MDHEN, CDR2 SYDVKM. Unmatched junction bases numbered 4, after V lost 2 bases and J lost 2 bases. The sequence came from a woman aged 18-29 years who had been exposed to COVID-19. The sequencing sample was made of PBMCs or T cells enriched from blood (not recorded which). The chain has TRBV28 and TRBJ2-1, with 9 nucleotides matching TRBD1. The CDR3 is CASSLRRDRAYNEQFF. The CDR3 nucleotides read TGTGCCAGCAGTTTAAGGAGGGACAGGGCCTACAATGAGCAGTTCTTC.